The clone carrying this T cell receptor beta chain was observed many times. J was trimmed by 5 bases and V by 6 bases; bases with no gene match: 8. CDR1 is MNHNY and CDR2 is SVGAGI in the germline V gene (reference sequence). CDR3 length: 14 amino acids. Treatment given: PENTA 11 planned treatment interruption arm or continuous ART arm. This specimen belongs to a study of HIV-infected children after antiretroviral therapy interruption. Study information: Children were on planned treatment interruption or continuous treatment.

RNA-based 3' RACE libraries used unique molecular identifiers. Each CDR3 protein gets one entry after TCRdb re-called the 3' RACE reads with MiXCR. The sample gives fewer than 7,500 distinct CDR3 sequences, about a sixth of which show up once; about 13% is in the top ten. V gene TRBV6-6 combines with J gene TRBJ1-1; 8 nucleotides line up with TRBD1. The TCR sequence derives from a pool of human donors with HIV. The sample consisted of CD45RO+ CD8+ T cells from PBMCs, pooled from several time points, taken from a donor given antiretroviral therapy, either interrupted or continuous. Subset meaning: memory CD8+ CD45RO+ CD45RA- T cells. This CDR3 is CASRDGQGGTEAFF. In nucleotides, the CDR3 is TGTGCCAGCAGAGACGGACAGGGTGGAACTGAAGCTTTCTTT.